A selection of T cell receptor beta chains follows, all from one sample in a study of cytomegalovirus exposure and HLA in healthy donors. The method was immunoSEQ multiplex PCR; TCRdb's version includes in-frame clones alone and lacks a portion of them. The data hold around 160,000 clones, with about 72% observed a single time. Sequencing was performed on PBMCs. The receptors stem from a man in his fifties in good health and CMV-seropositive. The CDR3 runs from the conserved cysteine through the conserved F or W. The D gene is left open where the match is weak. The size field is filled for only some rows; it gives once, few, many or a size class.

TRBJ1-2	TRBD1	TRBV19	.	TGTGCCAGTAGCCTCGGACAGGGGGCCTTTTCTAACTATGGCTACACCTTC	CASSLGQGAFSNYGYTF
TRBJ2-1	TRBD2	TRBV4-1	.	TGCGCCAGCAGCCAAGCAGCGGGGGGCTACAATGAGCAGTTCTTC	CASSQAAGGYNEQFF
TRBJ1-3	TRBD1	TRBV4-2	once	TGTGCCAGCAGCCAAGTTGCCGGACAGGGCTCTGGAAACACCATATATTTT	CASSQVAGQGSGNTIYF
TRBJ1-1	.	TRBV19	.	TGTGCCAGTAGTATAGGGCAGGGCACTGAAGCTTTCTTT	CASSIGQGTEAFF
TRBJ1-5	.	TRBV21-1	once	TGTGCCAGCCCCGAGGGGGCGCGGATCTATCAGCCCCAGCATTTT	CASPEGARIYQPQHF
TRBJ1-3	.	TRBV6-6	.	TGTGCCAGCAGTACCGGGGGTTACGGCCTTCCGAACACCATATATTTT	CASSTGGYGLPNTIYF
TRBJ1-1	TRBD1	TRBV13	.	TGTGCCAGCAGCCAGAGGGACAGGGGGAACACTGAAGCTTTCTTT	CASSQRDRGNTEAFF
TRBJ1-1	TRBD1	TRBV19	.	TGTGCCAGTAGTATAGGAGGGGGCCTCACTGAAGCTTTCTTT	CASSIGGGLTEAFF
TRBJ1-5	TRBD1	TRBV7-9	.	TGTGCCAGCAGCCCCGGGACAGACAATCAGCCCCAGCATTTT	CASSPGTDNQPQHF
TRBJ2-3	TRBD2	TRBV6-5	.	TGTGCCAGTGGGACTAGGCCTTCAGATACGCAGTATTTT	CASGTRPSDTQYF
TRBJ1-5	TRBD1	TRBV6-1	.	TGTGCCAGCAGTGAATGGTACCGGGACAGGGGTTCTGAGGGCAATCAGCCCCAGCATTTT	CASSEWYRDRGSEGNQPQHF
TRBJ2-1	.	TRBV2	.	TGTGCCAGCAAACAGGACAATGAGCAGTTCTTC	CASKQDNEQFF
TRBJ1-5	.	TRBV6-1	.	TGTGCCAGCAGTGGTTGGGGGGGCAATCAGCCCCAGCATTTT	CASSGWGGNQPQHF
TRBJ1-3	.	TRBV15	.	TGTGCCACCAGCAGAGATAGAGGCAGGGTTGGAAACACCATATATTTT	CATSRDRGRVGNTIYF
TRBJ2-1	.	TRBV27	.	TGTGCCAGCAGTTTATCGCCCCTGGACAGATCCTACAATGAGCAGTTCTTC	CASSLSPLDRSYNEQFF
TRBJ1-1	.	TRBV5-6	.	TGTGCCAGCAGCTTCGACCGGCCAGGCACTGAAGCTTTCTTT	CASSFDRPGTEAFF
TRBJ1-4	.	TRBV29-1	.	TGCAGCGGGAAACAGGGCCCCAATGAAAAACTGTTTTTT	CSGKQGPNEKLFF
TRBJ1-6	TRBD1	TRBV5-1	few	TGCGCCAGCAGCTTTATATCTTCGGGAGACAGGGTCTCTTCACCCCTCCACTTT	CASSFISSGDRVSSPLHF
TRBJ1-2	.	TRBV7-2	few	TGTGCCAGCAGCTTAAGTCCCCCTGCTGTGAGCGGCTACACCTTC	CASSLSPPAVSGYTF
TRBJ2-3	TRBD2	TRBV6-5	few	TGTGCCGTAGCATTCGGAGGACTAGTGGGAGATACGCAGTATTTT	CAVAFGGLVGDTQYF
TRBJ1-2	.	TRBV5-6	.	TGTGCCAGCAGCCGGCCCGGAGCTAACTATGGCTACACCTTC	CASSRPGANYGYTF
TRBJ1-1	.	TRBV7-2	.	TGTGCCAGCAGCTTATTTGGCGCGACAGGAAAAAACACTGAAGCTTTCTTT	CASSLFGATGKNTEAFF
TRBJ2-5	.	TRBV5-8	.	TGTGCCAGCAGCGGCGGGGGCCCCCCAGGGGACCAGTACTTC	CASSGGGPPGDQYF
TRBJ1-1	.	TRBV19	.	TGTGCCAGTAGTGGCATTCCAGGGTACACTGAAGCTTTCTTT	CASSGIPGYTEAFF
TRBJ1-5	TRBD1	TRBV7-2	.	TGTGCCAGCAGCTTAGGGACAGGGTGGGTCTCATATAGCAATCAGCCCCAGCATTTT	CASSLGTGWVSYSNQPQHF
TRBJ2-4	TRBD1	TRBV18	.	TGTGCCAGCTCACCGGGACAGGGGAAAAACATTCAGTACTTC	CASSPGQGKNIQYF
TRBJ2-5	TRBD2	TRBV7-2	.	TGTGCCAGCACTCTAGCGGGGATACAAGAGACCCAGTACTTC	CASTLAGIQETQYF
TRBJ2-1	TRBD2	TRBV5-1	few	TGCGCCAGCAGCTTGGATCCTAGCGGGGGTCACAATGAGCAGTTCTTC	CASSLDPSGGHNEQFF
TRBJ2-4	TRBD2	TRBV15	.	TGTGCCACCAGCAGAGCCGGGGGACTAGCGGGGAACGACATTCAGTACTTC	CATSRAGGLAGNDIQYF
TRBJ2-1	TRBD1	TRBV5-6	.	TGTGCCGGCAGCTTTGGACAGGGGTCCAATGAGCAGTTCTTC	CAGSFGQGSNEQFF
TRBJ2-1	.	TRBV19	.	TGTGCCAGTAGTATAGCCCGAGGGGGTGAGCAGTTCTTC	CASSIARGGEQFF
TRBJ2-1	TRBD2	TRBV10-2	.	TGCGCCAGCAGGCGGGGGGGCCTTTCCTACAATGAGCAGTTCTTC	CASRRGGLSYNEQFF
TRBJ2-3	.	TRBV5-6	.	TGTGCCAGCAGCCCCGGGGGGCACCTGGGAGATACGCAGTATTTT	CASSPGGHLGDTQYF
TRBJ2-3	TRBD2	TRBV7-2	.	TGTGCCAGCAGCTTAGGGACTAGCGGAGGAGATACGCAGTATTTT	CASSLGTSGGDTQYF
TRBJ2-5	TRBD2	TRBV11-3	.	TGTGCCAGCAGCTCGGGACTAGCGGAAGAGACCCAGTACTTC	CASSSGLAEETQYF
TRBJ2-7	TRBD2	TRBV5-1	.	TGCGCCAGCAGCTGGGGGGACTACAACTACGAGCAGTACTTC	CASSWGDYNYEQYF
TRBJ2-3	TRBD2	TRBV7-8	.	TGTGCCAGCAGCCATTTAGCGGGGGGCACAGATACGCAGTATTTT	CASSHLAGGTDTQYF
TRBJ1-3	.	TRBV4-3	.	TGCGCCAGCAGCCAAGCAACAGGGACTGGAAACACCATATATTTT	CASSQATGTGNTIYF
TRBJ1-1	TRBD1	TRBV6-1	few	TGTGCCAGCAGTGAAACAGGGGGCTACACTGAAGCTTTCTTT	CASSETGGYTEAFF
TRBJ1-3	TRBD1	TRBV9	.	TGTGCCAGCAGCGTGGGACAGGGGTTCCGCTCTGGAAACACCATATATTTT	CASSVGQGFRSGNTIYF
TRBJ2-7	.	TRBV7-2	.	TGTGCCAGCAGCCTAAAAGCCTACGAGCAGTACTTC	CASSLKAYEQYF
TRBJ1-5	.	TRBV7-2	.	TGTGCCAGCGAGAGGGTCGTTGGTAATCAGCCCCAGCATTTT	CASERVVGNQPQHF
TRBJ2-2	.	TRBV11-2	.	TGTGCCAGCAGCTTAGAGGGGCGCGTCACCGGGGAGCTGTTTTTT	CASSLEGRVTGELFF
TRBJ2-5	.	TRBV29-1	.	TGCAGCGCGGGGCTACCGGGGAGGAGGGAGACCCAGTACTTC	CSAGLPGRRETQYF
TRBJ1-4	.	TRBV4-3	.	TGCGCCAGCAGCCAAGACCGGGGGAGGAGCGAAAAACTGTTTTTT	CASSQDRGRSEKLFF
TRBJ2-5	.	TRBV6-1	.	TGTGCCAGCAGTGAAGAATGGGCCACGCCGTGGGAGACCCAGTACTTC	CASSEEWATPWETQYF
TRBJ1-5	.	TRBV30	.	TGTGCCTGGAGTGTACTAGCCCCTAGCAATCAGCCCCAGCATTTT	CAWSVLAPSNQPQHF
TRBJ2-1	TRBD2	TRBV5-4	few	TGTGCCAGCAGCTCTTACGGGGGGGCCCTGATCAATGAGCAGTTCTTC	CASSSYGGALINEQFF
TRBJ2-3	.	TRBV9	.	TGTGCCAGCAGCGTAGGTGTGAGAGTAGCATCAGATACGCAGTATTTT	CASSVGVRVASDTQYF
TRBJ2-7	.	TRBV9	.	TGTGCCAGCAGCGCTTCGGGACACCTGTCCAACGAGCAGTACTTC	CASSASGHLSNEQYF
TRBJ1-2	.	TRBV30	.	TGTGCCTGGAGTCGGCTACAGATTGCGATTAACTATGGCTACACCTTC	CAWSRLQIAINYGYTF
TRBJ1-5	TRBD1	TRBV12-5	.	TGTGCTAGTGGTCCCCCGGACAGGTTTGGACAGCCCCAGCATTTT	CASGPPDRFGQPQHF
TRBJ1-6	TRBD1	TRBV2	.	TGTGCCAGCAGAGGGACAGCCTATTCACCCCTCCACTTT	CASRGTAYSPLHF